The rows below give T cell receptor beta chains drawn from one sample of a study of blood T cells in healthy people across ages. TCRdb redid the calling of the 5' RACE reads with MiXCR, one entry per CDR3 protein. This table has about a million distinct CDR3 sequences, 35% to 40% appearing once. The specimen sequenced was blood. The receptors originated from a man between 18 and 35 years old in good health. The CDR3 runs from the conserved cysteine through the conserved F or W. D genes are given only for firm matches. The size of a clone is reported for some rows only, either as once, few or many, or as a class for expanded clones.

J gene,V gene,clone size,D gene,CDR3 DNA,CDR3 protein
TRBJ2-1,TRBV12-3/TRBV12-4,-,TRBD1,TGTGCCAGCAGTTTCCGACAGGGGGCGTATTTAAGCTCCTACAATGAGCAGTTCTTC,CASSFRQGAYLSSYNEQFF
TRBJ2-2,TRBV7-9,-,-,TGTGCCAGCAGCTTAGATAGGGGGTCCGATACCGGGGAGCTGTTTTTT,CASSLDRGSDTGELFF
TRBJ1-4,TRBV7-9,-,TRBD1,TGTGCCAGCAGCTCCGACAGGGGGGTTAATGAAAAACTGTTTTTT,CASSSDRGVNEKLFF
TRBJ1-2,TRBV6-1,few,TRBD1,TGTGCCAGCTTACCTCGAGAGGGGGCTCACTATGGCTACACCTTC,CASLPREGAHYGYTF
TRBJ1-2,TRBV12-3/TRBV12-4,few,-,TGTGCCAGCAGCCCGGGACTCGTCTATGGCTACACCTTC,CASSPGLVYGYTF
TRBJ2-7,TRBV12-3/TRBV12-4,-,TRBD1,TGTGCCAGCAGCCCTCGACAGGGGCCCCCCTACGAGCAGTACTTC,CASSPRQGPPYEQYF
TRBJ2-3,TRBV4-2,many,TRBD2,TGTGCCAGCAGCCAAGGAGCGGGGGAGGCAGATACGCAGTATTTT,CASSQGAGEADTQYF
TRBJ2-5,TRBV10-3,-,TRBD2,TGTGCCATCAGTGACCCCTCGGGACTAGTTGATAATGAGCAGTACTTC,CAISDPSGLVDNEQYF
TRBJ2-7,TRBV2,-,-,TGTGCCAGCAGACAGGACTACTCCTACAATGAGCAGTACTTC,CASRQDYSYNEQYF
TRBJ1-2,TRBV29-1,-,-,TGCAGCGTTGAAGATCCGGTTGGGGAGGTGCAGTATGGCTACACCTTC,CSVEDPVGEVQYGYTF
TRBJ1-1,TRBV7-9,-,-,TGTGCCAGCAGCTCCGGACTGTACATGAACACTGAAGCTTTCTTT,CASSSGLYMNTEAFF
TRBJ2-3,TRBV7-9,-,-,TGTGCCAGCAGCTTTAATACGGCTTATCGGAATACGCAGTATTTT,CASSFNTAYRNTQYF
TRBJ2-2,TRBV6-5,few,-,TGTGCCAGCAGTTACAGGGGGGCAGTTAACACCGGGGAGCTGTTTTTT,CASSYRGAVNTGELFF